A single sample gave rise to the 24 T cell receptor beta chains below, sequenced in a study of blood T cell repertoires in COVID-19. TCRdb keeps only in-frame clones here, not all; method: immunoSEQ multiplex PCR. The table has 250,000 to 400,000 clones, roughly 88% seen once. Material for sequencing was peripheral blood. Receptors originate from a woman in her 30s with COVID-19, enrolled during active disease.

This clone was recorded a few times. This sequence joins TRBV29-1 and TRBJ1-6; D remains ambiguous. Germline V lookup: CDR1 SQVTM, CDR2 ANQGSEA. Trimming took 4 bases from V and 7 from J, leaving 14 bases between them. This CDR3 spans 14 amino acids. The CDR3 here is CSVGSREWNSPLHF. CDR3 coding DNA: TGCAGCGTTGGGAGCCGTGAGTGGAATTCACCCCTCCACTTT.

This clone showed up just once. CDR3 DNA: TGTGCCAGCAGCAACCCCAAGGGGAGCACAGATACGCAGTATTTT. Its protein product is CASSNPKGSTDTQYF. This sequence joins TRBV13 and TRBJ2-3; D is possibly TRBD1 (5 bases). With 5 bases removed from V and 0 bases from J, the gap between germline ends came to 12 bases. CDR1 is PRHDT and CDR2 is FYEKMQ in the germline V gene (reference sequence). The CDR3 has 15 amino acids.

This chain links TRBV2 with TRBJ2-1; D remains unclear. Germline CDR1 SNHLY, CDR2 FYNNEI. V shed 0 bases and J shed 7 bases, with 16 bases lying between them. The CDR3 runs to 16 residues. The DNA of the CDR3 is TGTGCCAGCAGTGAAGCCGCGTTGGGCAGGCTTAATGAGCAGTTCTTC. Its protein is CASSEAALGRLNEQFF.

V is TRBV19 and J is TRBJ1-1, with 9 bases aligning to TRBD1. The CDR3 sequence is 16 residues long. The trim removed 7 bases at V and 0 bases at J, leaving 9 bases unmatched. In germline, CDR1 is LNHDA, CDR2 SQIVND (reference sequence). CDR3 sequence: CASTEAGTGLNTEAFF. In DNA form, the CDR3 reads TGTGCCAGTACCGAGGCGGGGACAGGGTTGAACACTGAAGCTTTCTTT.

V gene TRBV24-1 combines with J gene TRBJ2-2; D is perhaps TRBD1 (5 bases). Germline values: CDR1 KGHDR, CDR2 SFDVKD. V gave up 4 bases and J gave up 2 bases, with 13 bases separating them. This CDR3 region has 16 residues. This CDR3 reads CATSDLAGFNTGELFF. The CDR3 DNA is TGTGCCACCAGTGACCTGGCAGGGTTCAACACCGGGGAGCTGTTTTTT.

The chain carries TRBV27 and TRBJ1-5; no reliable D call. This CDR3 comprises 13 residues. Germline V lookup: CDR1 MNHEY, CDR2 SMNVEV (reference sequence). The V end was cut by 3 bases, the J end by 9 bases, with 12 bases between. CDR3 sequence reads: CASSFTTPGPQHF. Here the CDR3 DNA reads TGTGCCAGCAGTTTTACCACTCCAGGGCCCCAGCATTTT.

V is TRBV2 and J is TRBJ2-7, with 7 bases that match TRBD1. Germline-derived CDR1 and CDR2 are SNHLY and FYNNEI. CDR3 size: 14 residues. With V trimmed by 6 bases and J by 1 base, 6 bases remained unmatched. This CDR3 is CASSTTGESYEQYF. Written as DNA, the CDR3 is TGTGCCAGCAGCACCACAGGGGAGTCCTACGAGCAGTACTTC. The whole variable domain, filled in from reference TRBV2 and TRBJ2-7, reads EPEVTQTPSHQVTQMGQEVILRCVPISNHLYFYWYRQILGQKVEFLVSFYNNEISEKSEIFDDQFSVERPDGSNFTLKIRSTKLEDSAMYFCASSTTGESYEQYFGPGTRLTVT.

This clone appeared once. This chain joins TRBV5-1 and TRBJ2-7; TRBD1 matches at 8 bases. The CDR3 length is 16 residues. Losses at the gene ends were 1 base for V and 3 bases for J; bases not matched to a gene: 9. CDR1 and CDR2 (germline): SGHRS, YFSETQ. Here the CDR3 DNA reads TGCGCCAGCAGCTTGACGTTTCAGGGGGCCGGCTACGAGCAGTACTTC. It encodes CASSLTFQGAGYEQYF.

The gene calls are TRBV12-5 and TRBJ2-1; TRBD1 might be the D (5 bases). In germline, CDR1 is LGHNT, CDR2 FRNRAP. This CDR3 is 14 amino acids long. Trimming shortened V by 7 bases and J by 8 bases, and 18 bases separated the two germline ends. The CDR3 here is CASARSGSRDEQFF. For the CDR3, the DNA is TGTGCTAGTGCCCGGTCAGGGTCCAGGGATGAGCAGTTCTTC.

This chain links TRBV18 with TRBJ1-1, with D possibly TRBD1 on 5 matching bases. Germline CDR1 KGHSH, CDR2 LQKENI. The CDR3 extends over 13 amino acids. Trimming shortened V by 4 bases and J by 1 base, and 7 bases separated the two germline ends. DNA of the CDR3: TGTGCCAGCTCACAGGGGAAGAACACTGAAGCTTTCTTT. Protein product: CASSQGKNTEAFF.

The chain joins TRBV7-9 to TRBJ1-2; 7 nucleotides match TRBD1. The CDR3 extends over 15 amino acids. V gave up 7 bases and J gave up 8 bases; unmatched junction bases: 16. Germline V gene data show CDR1 as SEHNR and CDR2 as FQNEAQ (reference sequence). The CDR3 DNA reads TGTGCCAGCATAAGGACAGGCGCCCCCTTTCACGGCTACACCTTC. Residues: CASIRTGAPFHGYTF.

The chain recombines TRBV15 with TRBJ1-5; 8 positions match TRBD1. The CDR3 contains 13 residues. V gave up 9 bases and J gave up 5 bases; unmatched junction bases: 6. Germline loops: CDR1 LNHNV, CDR2 YYDKDF (reference sequence). CDR3 nucleotide sequence: TGTGCCACTGGACAGGGTCTCTATCAGCCCCAGCATTTT. Encoded protein: CATGQGLYQPQHF.

J is TRBJ1-3 and V is TRBV7-6, with TRBD1 as a possible D gene (5 bases). Germline V gene data show CDR1 as SGHVS and CDR2 as FNYEAQ. This CDR3 has 16 residues. Trimming cost V 3 bases and J 2 bases, with 14 bases left between them. As DNA, the CDR3 is TGTGCCAGCAGCTTCGTGGGGGGACCAACTGGAAACACCATATATTTT. Protein sequence: CASSFVGGPTGNTIYF.

This clone was seen only once. This chain uses TRBV5-1 with TRBJ1-5, with 7 nucleotides matching TRBD1. Losses at the gene ends were 0 bases for V and 5 bases for J; bases not matched to a gene: 5. The CDR3 loop spans 15 amino acids. Germline loops: CDR1 SGHRS, CDR2 YFSETQ. The CDR3 DNA sequence: TGCGCCAGCAGCTTGGAAGGGGGCTACTATCAGCCCCAGCATTTT. Its translation: CASSLEGGYYQPQHF.

V is TRBV2 and J is TRBJ2-5; D might be TRBD1 (5 bases). With 4 bases removed from V and 4 bases from J, the gap between germline ends came to 16 bases. The CDR3 sequence is 15 residues long. The germline V gene encodes CDR1 SNHLY and CDR2 FYNNEI. The CDR3 is CASSAFSGLSETQYF. The CDR3 DNA sequence: TGTGCCAGCAGTGCCTTTTCAGGGCTGTCAGAGACCCAGTACTTC.

The genes are TRBV19 and TRBJ2-1; TRBD2 matches at 10 bases. The CDR3 sequence is 16 residues long. Germline V gene sequence: CDR1 LNHDA, CDR2 SQIVND (reference sequence). Trimming at V came to 5 bases and at J to 1 base, leaving 5 bases not matched to a gene. The CDR3 sequence: CASSPRLAGSYNEQFF. The CDR3 coding sequence is TGTGCCAGTAGTCCTCGACTAGCGGGTTCCTACAATGAGCAGTTCTTC. Full variable domain (outside the CDR3, taken from reference TRBV19 and TRBJ2-1): DGGITQSPKYLFRKEGQNVTLSCEQNLNHDAMYWYRQDPGQGLRLIYYSQIVNDFQKGDIAEGYSVSREKKESFPLTVTSAQKNPTAFYLCASSPRLAGSYNEQFFGPGTRLTVL.

V is TRBV11-2 and J is TRBJ1-3; unclear D gene. This CDR3 is 11 amino acids long. The V gene lost 2 bases and the J gene lost 9 bases, with 5 bases spanning the gap. Germline assignment: CDR1 SGHAT and CDR2 FQNNGV. The CDR3 DNA sequence: TGTGCCAGCAGCTTACTAGGCACCATATATTTT. Residues: CASSLLGTIYF.

V gene TRBV28 combines with J gene TRBJ1-1; D gene uncertain. This CDR3 is 13 amino acids long. CDR1 MDHEN and CDR2 SYDVKM come from the germline V gene. Trimming stripped 4 bases from V and 6 bases from J, with 12 bases between. The CDR3 coding sequence is TGTGCCAGCAGTTCTGAGGAGTTGGCTGAAGCTTTCTTT. Amino acid sequence: CASSSEELAEAFF.

The chain links TRBV10-3 to TRBJ2-1; 14 nucleotides match TRBD2. Germline assignment: CDR1 ENHRY and CDR2 SYGVKD. This CDR3 is built from 18 residues. J lost 7 bases, V lost 0 bases, and 8 bases had no gene match. The CDR3 sequence is CAISESNPTSGGVNEQFF. The CDR3 nucleotides read TGTGCCATCAGTGAGTCGAATCCGACTAGCGGGGGGGTTAATGAGCAGTTCTTC.

The CDR3 sequence is CASSTGTNNYGYTF. The CDR3 bases are TGTGCCAGCAGCACCGGGACAAACAACTATGGCTACACCTTC. V gene TRBV5-4 combines with J gene TRBJ1-2; D might be TRBD1 (6 bases). The CDR3 covers 14 residues. V lost 4 bases and J 2 bases, leaving 12 bases between the germline ends. Germline CDR1 SGHNT, CDR2 YYREEE (reference sequence).

The CDR3 nucleotides read TGCAGCGTTGAAGGAAGGGGAAGGCAGGGGACTGAAGCTTTCTTT. This sequence encodes CSVEGRGRQGTEAFF. The rearrangement joins TRBV29-1 to TRBJ1-1; possible D gene TRBD1, 6 bases. Trimming took 1 base from V and 5 from J, leaving 17 bases between them. This CDR3 comprises 15 residues. Germline assignment: CDR1 SQVTM and CDR2 ANQGSEA.

CDR3 region: CASSFGSIYEQYF. In DNA, the CDR3 is TGTGCCAGCAGCTTCGGGTCCATCTACGAGCAGTACTTC. The chain has TRBV7-6 and TRBJ2-7, with D unclear. The CDR3 length is 13 residues. Trimming removed 3 bases from V and 3 bases from J, with 9 bases in between. In germline, CDR1 is SGHVS, CDR2 FNYEAQ.

This clone was counted a few times. The chain joins TRBV6-5 to TRBJ1-2; unclear D gene. The V end lost 7 bases, the J end lost 3 bases, and 18 bases lay between the germline ends. The CDR3 consists of 15 residues. Germline-derived CDR1 and CDR2 are MNHEY and SVGAGI. The CDR3 region has the DNA TGTGCCAGCACCCTCTCCCTGGGCAGCCACTATGGCTACACCTTC. Translation gives CASTLSLGSHYGYTF.

This clone has just one count. The chain couples TRBV4-1 to TRBJ1-5; no clear D gene. V was trimmed by 1 base and J by 4 bases, leaving 5 bases between them. Germline V gives CDR1 MGHRA, CDR2 YSYEKL. The CDR3 consists of 13 residues. CDR3 residues: CASSQVINQPQHF. In DNA, the CDR3 is TGCGCCAGCAGCCAAGTAATAAATCAGCCCCAGCATTTT.